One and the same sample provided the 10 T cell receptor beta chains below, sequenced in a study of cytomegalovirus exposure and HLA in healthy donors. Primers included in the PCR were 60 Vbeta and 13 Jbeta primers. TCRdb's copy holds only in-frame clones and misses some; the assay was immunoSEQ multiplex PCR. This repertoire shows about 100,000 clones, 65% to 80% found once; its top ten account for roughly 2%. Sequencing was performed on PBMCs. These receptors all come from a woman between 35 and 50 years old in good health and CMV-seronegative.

CDR3: CASNGLVADSPLHF. DNA of the CDR3: TGTGCCAGCAACGGCCTCGTAGCGGATTCACCCCTCCACTTT. The V and J genes are TRBV28 and TRBJ1-6; unclear D gene. V dropped 7 bases and J dropped 8 bases, with 15 bases sitting between them. CDR1 is MDHEN and CDR2 is SYDVKM in the germline V gene. The CDR3 loop spans 14 amino acids.

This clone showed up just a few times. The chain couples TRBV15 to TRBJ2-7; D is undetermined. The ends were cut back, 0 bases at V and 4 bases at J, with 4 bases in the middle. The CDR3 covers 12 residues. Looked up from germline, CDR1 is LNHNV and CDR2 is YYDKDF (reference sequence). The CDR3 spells CATSRDPYEQYF. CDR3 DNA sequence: TGTGCCACCAGCAGAGACCCTTACGAGCAGTACTTC.

The CDR3, as DNA: TGTGCCAGCAATCCCAGCTCCTACGAGCAGTACTTC. Translating it yields CASNPSSYEQYF. The V gene is TRBV28, the J gene TRBJ2-7; D gene unclear. The CDR3 covers 12 residues. In germline, CDR1 is MDHEN, CDR2 SYDVKM. V gave up 7 bases and J gave up 0 bases, with 7 bases separating them.

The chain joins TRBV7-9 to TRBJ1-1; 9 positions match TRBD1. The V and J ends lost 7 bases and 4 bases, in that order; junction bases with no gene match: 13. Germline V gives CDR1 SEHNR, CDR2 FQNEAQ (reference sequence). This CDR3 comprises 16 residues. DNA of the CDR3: TGTGCCAGCACCAAACCCCGGACAGGGGACCCCACTGAAGCTTTCTTT. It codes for CASTKPRTGDPTEAFF.

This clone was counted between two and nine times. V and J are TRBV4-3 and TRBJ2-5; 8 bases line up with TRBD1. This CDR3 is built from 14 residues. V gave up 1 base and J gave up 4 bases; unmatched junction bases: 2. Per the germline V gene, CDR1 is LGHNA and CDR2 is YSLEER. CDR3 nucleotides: TGCGCCAGCAGCCAAGCGGACAGGGCAGAGACCCAGTACTTC. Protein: CASSQADRAETQYF.

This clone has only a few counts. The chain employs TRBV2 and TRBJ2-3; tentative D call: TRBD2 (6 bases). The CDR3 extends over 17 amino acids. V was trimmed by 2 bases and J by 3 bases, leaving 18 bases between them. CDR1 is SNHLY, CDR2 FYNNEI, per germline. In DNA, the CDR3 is TGTGCCAGCAGTGAAAAGGGACTGAACCCCCTAACAGATACGCAGTATTTT. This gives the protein CASSEKGLNPLTDTQYF.

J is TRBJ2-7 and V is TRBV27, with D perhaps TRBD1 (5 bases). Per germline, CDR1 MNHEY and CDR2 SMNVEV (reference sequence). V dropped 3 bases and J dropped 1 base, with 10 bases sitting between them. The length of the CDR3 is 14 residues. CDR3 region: CASSFNRLSYEQYF. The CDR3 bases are TGTGCCAGCAGTTTTAACAGGCTTTCCTACGAGCAGTACTTC.

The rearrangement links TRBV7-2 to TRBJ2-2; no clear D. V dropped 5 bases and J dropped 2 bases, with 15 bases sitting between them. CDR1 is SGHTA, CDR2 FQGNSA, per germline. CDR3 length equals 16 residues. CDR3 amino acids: CASSIQATDNTGELFF. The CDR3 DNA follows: TGTGCCAGCAGCATCCAGGCAACAGACAACACCGGGGAGCTGTTTTTT.

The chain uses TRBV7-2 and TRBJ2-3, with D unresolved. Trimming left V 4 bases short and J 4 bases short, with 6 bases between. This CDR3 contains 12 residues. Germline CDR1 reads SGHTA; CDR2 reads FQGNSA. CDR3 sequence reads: CASSSNSDTQYF. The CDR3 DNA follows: TGTGCCAGCAGCTCCAATTCAGATACGCAGTATTTT.

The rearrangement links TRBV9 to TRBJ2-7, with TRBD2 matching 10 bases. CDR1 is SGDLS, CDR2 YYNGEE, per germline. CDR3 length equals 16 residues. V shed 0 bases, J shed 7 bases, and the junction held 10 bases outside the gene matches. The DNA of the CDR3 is TGTGCCAGCAGCGTAGACGCAGCGGGAGGGCGAGGAGAGCAGTACTTC. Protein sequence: CASSVDAAGGRGEQYF.